The source of this T cell receptor beta chain is a study of tumour-infiltrating T cells in Burkitt lymphoma. This clone was observed a handful of times. After removal of 5 bases from V and 5 bases from J, the junction contained 5 bases not matched to a gene. Germline V gene sequence: CDR1 LGHNA, CDR2 YNFKEQ. This CDR3 comprises 13 residues. Only in-frame clones appear in the TCRdb table, and some are missing; sequencing was by immunoSEQ multiplex PCR. The sample has tens of thousands of clones; less than 35% are singletons. The chain uses TRBV4-2 and TRBJ1-2; 7 bases are shared with TRBD1. The sequence came from a human donor with Burkitt lymphoma. Input material: tumor tissue. CDR3 DNA sequence: TGTGCCAGCAGCGAAACAGGGGTTTATGGCTACACCTTC. Protein: CASSETGVYGYTF.